The T cell receptor beta chain under discussion was sequenced for a study of T-cell reconstitution after alpha-beta-depleted transplantation in children. As to this clonotype: No antigen is known for it.

This CDR3 has 14 amino acids. Per germline, CDR1 SQVTM and CDR2 ANQGSEA. Trimming shortened V by 6 bases and J by 3 bases, and 15 bases separated the two germline ends. Unique molecular identifiers were built into the TCRbeta library. TCRdb reprocessed the PCR reads via MiXCR and lists one record per CDR3 protein. The data contain around 60,000 distinct CDR3 sequences, 40% to 55% of them singletons. General study points: Among T cells one year after transplant, newly produced cells accounted for most counts and diversity. Surviving recipient T cells and thymic progenitors accounted for the high day-60 TCRbeta diversity observed in some patients.

The chain joins TRBV29-1 to TRBJ2-1; possibly TRBD1 for D (6 bases). Sample: PBMCs, mostly from graft donor cells, taken 360 days after TCRalphabeta/CD19-depleted stem cell transplant. The source of this sequence is a male patient aged 10 to 17 who had a stem cell transplant for acute lymphoblastic leukemia, so the T cells may come from the graft donor. CDR3 region: CSVGKGGVYNEQFF. Here the CDR3 DNA reads TGCAGCGTAGGAAAAGGGGGTGTCTACAATGAGCAGTTCTTC.